This T cell receptor (beta chain) stems from a study of T-cell memory formation after mild COVID-19. Study overall: TCR clusters mostly belonged to single donors.

Notes on the study in general: Chiefly within CM and EM were the contracting CD4+ clones; CD8+ ones were within EMRA.

UMIs and sample barcodes were carried by the TCR alpha and TCR beta cDNA libraries that 5'RACE produced using constant-segment primers. TCRdb processed the 5' RACE reads anew with MiXCR; each CDR3 protein has one entry. The sample holds fewer than 500,000 distinct CDR3 sequences, approximately 25% seen once. This clonotype was observed a few times. Its specificity is unknown. The CDR3 is made up of 14 amino acids. The germline V and J ends were trimmed by 1 base and 5 bases, with 12 bases remaining between them. CDR1 and CDR2 from the germline V gene are SGHDT and YYEEEE. The chain is built from TRBV5-6 and TRBJ2-5; the D is unclear. The clonotype was recovered from an adult woman who had mild COVID-19 (a few samples of this study predate the infection). Cell type and time point are not known. Sequenced input: PBMCs or a T cell subset sorted from them (not recorded which). The CDR3 protein is CASSLRVGPETQYF. In DNA, the CDR3 is TGTGCCAGCAGCTTGAGGGTAGGCCCTGAGACCCAGTACTTC.